Presented here are 28 T cell receptor beta chains from one specimen sequenced in a study of a mutant IDH1 vaccine in newly diagnosed glioma. These receptors lack a known antigen. Measured with immunoSEQ multiplex PCR; TCRdb has only the in-frame clones, and not every one. The repertoire includes 69,000 or so clones, around 87% of them detected once, and approximately 2% sits in the top ten. The time point is: week 35, safety follow-up. The content of each vaccine dose was 300 ug of mutant IDH1 20-mer peptide, and topical imiquimod accompanied it. Sequenced here: PBMCs, sampled from a glioma patient whose treatment included an IDH1 peptide vaccine. These receptors were taken from a man aged 25-45 years with glioma.

V gene TRBV6-1 combines with J gene TRBJ2-7; 7 bases agree with TRBD1. Per germline, CDR1 MNHNS and CDR2 SASEGT. This CDR3 is 13 amino acids long. J lost 5 bases, V lost 4 bases, and 5 bases had no gene match. The CDR3 sequence is CASSGWGTDEQYF. For the CDR3, the DNA is TGTGCCAGCAGTGGGTGGGGGACAGACGAGCAGTACTTC.

V gene TRBV10-3 combines with J gene TRBJ2-5; D is perhaps TRBD2 (6 bases). V lost 0 bases and J lost 4, with 6 bases in between. CDR3 length: 13 amino acids. Germline V gives CDR1 ENHRY, CDR2 SYGVKD. CDR3 protein: CAISESGGETQYF. As DNA, the CDR3 is TGTGCCATCAGTGAGTCCGGGGGAGAGACCCAGTACTTC.

The chain is built from TRBV4-1 and TRBJ1-3; 7 bases line up with TRBD1. Germline loops: CDR1 MGHRA, CDR2 YSYEKL. This CDR3 spans 15 amino acids. Trimming took 4 bases from V and 2 from J; bases not matched to a gene: 5. The CDR3 protein is CASSLIGTAGNTIYF. CDR3 in DNA: TGCGCCAGCAGCCTAATTGGGACAGCTGGAAACACCATATATTTT.

The rearrangement joins TRBV10-3 to TRBJ2-2; D remains ambiguous. This CDR3 region has 15 residues. Trimming removed 0 bases at V and 5 bases at J, with 10 bases between. Germline lookup yields CDR1 ENHRY and CDR2 SYGVKD. The CDR3 sequence: CAISESGPLTGELFF. CDR3 bases: TGTGCCATCAGTGAGTCGGGCCCCCTAACCGGGGAGCTGTTTTTT.

The chain couples TRBV2 to TRBJ2-2; D assignment may be TRBD1 or TRBD2 (6 bases each). The germline CDR1 and CDR2 sequences are SNHLY and FYNNEI. This CDR3 spans 13 amino acids. Deletions cut 11 bases from V and 4 bases from J, with 14 bases between. CDR3 DNA: TGTGCCCGGCGAGGGGGGCTCACCGGGGAGCTGTTTTTT. It specifies CARRGGLTGELFF.

The J gene is TRBJ2-5, the V gene TRBV19; 12 positions agree with TRBD1. CDR1 is LNHDA and CDR2 is SQIVND in the germline V gene (reference sequence). With V trimmed by 3 bases and J by 5 bases, 10 bases remained unmatched. The CDR3 spans 17 residues. CDR3 residues: CASSIPPGTGGLETQYF. As DNA, the CDR3 is TGTGCCAGTAGTATCCCCCCCGGGACAGGGGGCTTGGAGACCCAGTACTTC.

The chain joins TRBV7-9 to TRBJ2-7, with D possibly matching TRBD1 (5 bases). The CDR3 length is 15 residues. Per germline, CDR1 SEHNR and CDR2 FQNEAQ (reference sequence). V was clipped by 5 bases and J by 7 bases, with 21 bases between them. CDR3 amino acids: CASSPGVGAIREQYF. Here the CDR3 DNA reads TGTGCCAGCAGCCCTGGGGTAGGGGCCATTAGAGAGCAGTACTTC.

This clone was counted once. The V and J genes are TRBV11-1 and TRBJ2-5; unclear D gene. From germline, CDR1 is SGHAT and CDR2 FQDESV (reference sequence). V gave up 1 base and J gave up 5 bases, with 17 bases separating them. This CDR3 has 16 residues. Here the CDR3 DNA reads TGTGCCAGCAGCTTAGGGAATCCTGCCCCGGGTGAGACCCAGTACTTC. Amino acids: CASSLGNPAPGETQYF. Variable domain in full (rest from reference TRBV11-1 and TRBJ2-5): EAEVAQSPRYKITEKSQAVAFWCDPISGHATLYWYRQILGQGPELLVQFQDESVVDDSQLPKDRFSAERLKGVDSTLKIQPAELGDSAMYLCASSLGNPAPGETQYFGPGTRLLVL.

The chain employs TRBV11-3 and TRBJ2-2, with D perhaps given as TRBD1 or TRBD2 (5 bases each). Germline-derived CDR1 and CDR2 are SGHNT and YENEEA. Trimming took 5 bases from V and 8 from J, leaving 12 bases between them. The CDR3 contains 13 residues. The CDR3 DNA follows: TGTGCCAGCAGCCCGGGGCCTCGGGGGGAGCTGTTTTTT. The encoded protein is CASSPGPRGELFF.

The V call is TRBV19, the J call TRBJ1-1; D uncertain. V lost 6 bases to trimming and J lost 1 base, with 15 bases between them. The V gene's germline CDR1 is LNHDA and CDR2 SQIVND (reference sequence). The CDR3 covers 15 residues. CDR3 loop: CASRNFLGKNTEAFF. As DNA, the CDR3 is TGTGCCAGTAGAAATTTTCTGGGGAAGAACACTGAAGCTTTCTTT.

J is TRBJ2-1 and V is TRBV28; 10 bases line up with TRBD2. V shed 6 bases, J shed 2 bases, and the junction held 13 bases outside the gene matches. The germline V gene has CDR1 MDHEN and CDR2 SYDVKM. The CDR3 is 18 residues long. CDR3 residues: CASRRPPGLAPPYNEQFF. CDR3 in DNA: TGTGCCAGCAGGCGACCTCCGGGACTAGCGCCCCCCTACAATGAGCAGTTCTTC.

The genes are TRBV7-3 and TRBJ2-7, with D tentatively TRBD1 (6 bases). Trimming stripped 1 base from V and 5 bases from J, with 9 bases between. The germline V gene has CDR1 SGHTA and CDR2 FQGTGA. The CDR3 sequence is 13 residues long. The CDR3 DNA sequence: TGTGCCAGCAGCTTAAGAGGGGGTGACGAGCAGTACTTC. This gives the protein CASSLRGGDEQYF.

The chain recombines TRBV4-3 with TRBJ1-6; D call uncertain. The CDR3 loop spans 14 amino acids. V was pared by 3 bases and J by 8 bases, with 11 bases between. Germline V gene data show CDR1 as LGHNA and CDR2 as YSLEER. The CDR3 loop is CASSHGIRDSPLHF. The CDR3 region has the DNA TGCGCCAGCAGCCACGGAATAAGGGATTCACCCCTCCACTTT.

V is TRBV4-1 and J is TRBJ2-7; D unresolved. The CDR3 consists of 14 residues. In germline, CDR1 is MGHRA, CDR2 YSYEKL. V lost 1 base and J lost 4, with 11 bases in between. In DNA, the CDR3 is TGCGCCAGCAGCCAAGTTCGGTCGACTTACGAGCAGTACTTC. The encoded protein is CASSQVRSTYEQYF.

CDR3 protein: CAWGTGGGEKLFF. The DNA for the CDR3 is TGTGCCTGGGGTACAGGGGGCGGTGAAAAACTGTTTTTT. The V call is TRBV30, the J call TRBJ1-4; 9 positions agree with TRBD1. The CDR3 length is 13 residues. Germline CDR1 GTSNPN, CDR2 SVGIG (reference sequence). The V gene end was trimmed by 5 bases and the J gene end by 7 bases; junction bases not matched to a gene: 5.

The chain combines TRBV13 with TRBJ1-4; maybe TRBD1 (6 bases). Per the germline V gene, CDR1 is PRHDT and CDR2 is FYEKMQ (reference sequence). The CDR3 extends over 15 amino acids. V gave up 4 bases and J gave up 7 bases, with 16 bases separating them. The CDR3 loop is CASSWRGQLSEKLFF. The CDR3 DNA sequence: TGTGCCAGCAGCTGGAGAGGACAGCTTAGTGAAAAACTGTTTTTT. The complete variable domain, with remaining parts taken from reference TRBV13 and TRBJ1-4, reads AAGVIQSPRHLIKEKRETATLKCYPIPRHDTVYWYQQGPGQDPQFLISFYEKMQSDKGSIPDRFSAQQFSDYHSELNMSSLELGDSALYFCASSWRGQLSEKLFFGSGTQLSVL.

The chain couples TRBV28 to TRBJ1-1; D is undetermined. The CDR3 loop spans 14 amino acids. The germline V gene encodes CDR1 MDHEN and CDR2 SYDVKM. The V end was cut by 3 bases, the J end by 0 bases, with 8 bases between. CDR3 sequence: CASSFRRMNTEAFF. The CDR3 region has the DNA TGTGCCAGCAGTTTTAGGAGGATGAACACTGAAGCTTTCTTT. Full variable domain (outside the CDR3, taken from reference TRBV28 and TRBJ1-1): DVKVTQSSRYLVKRTGEKVFLECVQDMDHENMFWYRQDPGLGLRLIYFSYDVKMKEKGDIPEGYSVSREKKERFSLILESASTNQTSMYLCASSFRRMNTEAFFGQGTRLTVV.

The chain recombines TRBV2 with TRBJ1-1; the D gene is possibly TRBD1 (6 bases). The CDR3 is 15 amino acids. V was trimmed by 4 bases and J by 3 bases, leaving 15 bases between them. Germline lookup yields CDR1 SNHLY and CDR2 FYNNEI. CDR3 sequence reads: CASSVFGGSDTEAFF. The CDR3 region has the DNA TGTGCCAGCAGTGTATTCGGGGGCTCGGACACTGAAGCTTTCTTT.

The V gene is TRBV11-3, the J gene TRBJ2-5; 9 bases are shared with TRBD1. The germline gives CDR1 SGHNT, CDR2 YENEEA. The CDR3 sequence is 17 residues long. V was pared by 1 base and J by 7 bases, with 13 bases of the junction left unmatched. Here the CDR3 DNA reads TGTGCCAGCAGCTTAGGTCCCCCACAGGGGGCAAGGGGGACCCAGTACTTC. Protein product: CASSLGPPQGARGTQYF.

The V gene is TRBV6-1, the J gene TRBJ1-2, with no clear D. Germline CDR1 reads MNHNS; CDR2 reads SASEGT. This CDR3 comprises 14 residues. The V end was cut by 6 bases, the J end by 4 bases, with 15 bases between. CDR3 residues: CASRPVDGSYGYTF. The CDR3 region has the DNA TGTGCCAGCAGACCCGTGGACGGAAGCTATGGCTACACCTTC.

This clone appeared once. V gene TRBV7-9 combines with J gene TRBJ2-3, with TRBD2 matching 9 bases. CDR3 length: 16 amino acids. The ends lost 3 bases at V and 6 bases at J; junction bases unmatched: 10. The germline CDR1 and CDR2 sequences are SEHNR and FQNEAQ (reference sequence). The CDR3 here is CASSFLAGFGGDTQYF. The CDR3 nucleotides are TGTGCCAGCAGCTTCCTAGCGGGGTTTGGCGGGGATACGCAGTATTTT.

This clone was detected only once. The gene calls are TRBV6-5 and TRBJ2-1; TRBD1 aligns across 7 bases. Trimming removed 0 bases from V and 2 bases from J; junction bases left unmatched: 4. The CDR3 runs 16 residues. CDR1 is MNHEY, CDR2 SVGAGI, per germline. For the CDR3, the DNA is TGTGCCAGCAGTTACTCGAATAGGGGGCCCTACAATGAGCAGTTCTTC. Its translation is CASSYSNRGPYNEQFF.

The J gene is TRBJ2-3, the V gene TRBV7-6; D is unresolved. The V gene lost 5 bases and the J gene lost 4 bases, with 13 bases spanning the gap. Germline V CDR1 and CDR2: SGHVS, FNYEAQ. This CDR3 has 14 amino acids. This CDR3 is CASSLRHGADTQYF. DNA of the CDR3: TGTGCCAGCAGCCTGCGACATGGGGCAGATACGCAGTATTTT.

V is TRBV28 and J is TRBJ1-1; D is unclear. Trimming removed 4 bases at V and 2 bases at J, with 11 bases between. CDR3 length: 14 residues. Germline CDR1 is MDHEN and CDR2 is SYDVKM. The CDR3 loop reads CASSYPSLNTEAFF. The DNA for the CDR3 is TGTGCCAGCAGTTACCCCTCGCTTAACACTGAAGCTTTCTTT. Supplemented by reference TRBV28 and TRBJ1-1, the full variable domain reads DVKVTQSSRYLVKRTGEKVFLECVQDMDHENMFWYRQDPGLGLRLIYFSYDVKMKEKGDIPEGYSVSREKKERFSLILESASTNQTSMYLCASSYPSLNTEAFFGQGTRLTVV.

This clone showed up just once. V is TRBV28 and J is TRBJ1-3; D gene uncertain. V was clipped by 6 bases and J by 5 bases, with 8 bases between them. The CDR3 runs to 12 residues. The germline gives CDR1 MDHEN, CDR2 SYDVKM. The CDR3 DNA sequence: TGTGCCAGCAGCTTCGAGAGAAACACCATATATTTT. Protein sequence: CASSFERNTIYF. Using reference TRBV28 and TRBJ1-3 for the parts outside the CDR3, the full variable domain is DVKVTQSSRYLVKRTGEKVFLECVQDMDHENMFWYRQDPGLGLRLIYFSYDVKMKEKGDIPEGYSVSREKKERFSLILESASTNQTSMYLCASSFERNTIYFGEGSWLTVV.

The rearrangement joins TRBV28 to TRBJ1-1, with D maybe TRBD1 (5 bases). Germline CDR1 and CDR2: MDHEN and SYDVKM. The CDR3 contains 15 residues. The V end lost 2 bases, the J end lost 0 bases, and 10 bases lay between the germline ends. In DNA, the CDR3 is TGTGCCAGCAGTTTAGGCCCCAGGGTGAACACTGAAGCTTTCTTT. Its translation is CASSLGPRVNTEAFF.

The chain recombines TRBV6-1 with TRBJ2-2; tentatively, D is TRBD1 (5 bases). This CDR3 has 18 residues. Deletions cut 4 bases from V and 1 base from J, with 19 bases between. Germline V lookup: CDR1 MNHNS, CDR2 SASEGT. The chain's CDR3 is CASSGLWGREKNTGELFF. The CDR3 DNA sequence: TGTGCCAGCAGTGGGCTCTGGGGCAGGGAAAAGAACACCGGGGAGCTGTTTTTT.

This clone was counted a single time. In DNA form, the CDR3 reads TGTGCCAGCGAGGGACAGGAGGCCTACGAGCAGTACTTC. It yields the protein CASEGQEAYEQYF. The chain carries TRBV2 and TRBJ2-7; 8 nucleotides match TRBD1. CDR3 length equals 13 residues. The trim removed 8 bases at V and 2 bases at J, leaving 5 bases unmatched. Germline-derived CDR1 and CDR2 are SNHLY and FYNNEI.